The rows below give T cell receptor beta chains drawn from one sample of a study of CD8 T cells in Susac syndrome. TCRdb re-called the immunoSEQ multiplex PCR reads with MiXCR, one entry per CDR3 protein. The sample yields 50,000 or so distinct CDR3 sequences, 85% to 95% seen once. Source material: CD8+ T cells from PBMCs. These receptors all come from a human donor in good health. Both conserved end residues are part of each CDR3. D genes are given only for firm matches.

D gene,J gene,V gene,CDR3 length,CDR3 DNA,CDR3 protein
-,TRBJ2-5,TRBV12-3/TRBV12-4,13,TGTGCCAGCGCCCTAGAGGCCACGGAGACCCAGTACTTC,CASALEATETQYF
-,TRBJ1-1,TRBV30,13,TGTGCCTGGACACATACAGGGTTCACTGAAGCTTTCTTT,CAWTHTGFTEAFF
-,TRBJ2-1,TRBV15,15,TGTGCCACCAGCAGAGAAACAGGGCTCTACAATGAGCAGTTCTTC,CATSRETGLYNEQFF
TRBD2,TRBJ2-3,TRBV7-4,19,TGTGCCAGCAGCCCCTGGGGTAAACTAGCGGGAGGGCCGACAGATACGCAGTATTTT,CASSPWGKLAGGPTDTQYF
-,TRBJ2-7,TRBV7-8,13,TGTGCCAGCAGCGTTTATTCGGGTTACGAGCAGTACTTC,CASSVYSGYEQYF
TRBD2,TRBJ2-1,TRBV27,15,TGTGCCAGCGGCCTTCCTAGCGGACCGTACAATGAGCAGTTCTTC,CASGLPSGPYNEQFF
-,TRBJ2-2,TRBV29-1,13,TGCAGCGTTGAAGATTCGCCGGCCGGGGAGCTGTTTTTT,CSVEDSPAGELFF
TRBD2,TRBJ2-2,TRBV25-1,16,TGTGCCAGCAGTGAATACCTAGCGGGAAACACCGGGGAGCTGTTTTTT,CASSEYLAGNTGELFF
-,TRBJ1-1,TRBV7-9,13,TGTGCCAGCAGCCCCGGGGGAAGAGTTGAAGCTTTCTTT,CASSPGGRVEAFF
-,TRBJ2-7,TRBV7-9,14,TGTGCCAGCAGCTTAGCGGGAGGTTGGGGCGAGCAGTACTTC,CASSLAGGWGEQYF
-,TRBJ1-6,TRBV7-7,13,TGTGCTAGCAGCTTGGACATGAATTCACCCCTCCACTTT,CASSLDMNSPLHF
-,TRBJ2-5,TRBV12-3/TRBV12-4,14,TGTGCCAGCAGTTTAGAAGGCGGCCAAGAGACCCAGTACTTC,CASSLEGGQETQYF
-,TRBJ1-4,TRBV12-3/TRBV12-4,15,TGTGCCAGCAGTTTCCCCGGGGCCTCTAATGAAAAACTGTTTTTT,CASSFPGASNEKLFF
-,TRBJ2-7,TRBV9,14,TGTGCCAGCAGCGTAGGACAGTCTTGGGACGAGCAGTACTTC,CASSVGQSWDEQYF
-,TRBJ2-1,TRBV19,13,TGTGCCAGTAGTCCCAGCGGGCTAAATGAGCAGTTCTTC,CASSPSGLNEQFF
TRBD1,TRBJ2-7,TRBV7-9,16,TGTGCCAGCAGCTTAGATGTTTTTGGGACAGGGTACGAGCAGTACTTC,CASSLDVFGTGYEQYF
TRBD1,TRBJ1-2,TRBV27,14,TGTGCCAGCAGTCACACCGGGACAGCGTATGGCTACACCTTC,CASSHTGTAYGYTF